This is a list of T cell receptor beta chains from one sample in a study of shared clonotypes between healthy human individuals. Assay used: immunoSEQ multiplex PCR; TCRdb lists only in-frame clones, some missing. The data hold hundreds of thousands of clones, with about 85% observed a single time. Sequenced sample: PBMCs. Every receptor here comes from a woman between 40 and 55 years old in good health. Some clones in this sample may be carry-over from other donors' samples. Each CDR3 is given with its conserved first and last residue. Fields, in order: V gene, J gene, D gene, clone size, CDR3 protein, CDR3 DNA. D genes are given only for firm matches. Only part of the rows carry a size: once, few, many, or a class if the clone is expanded.

TRBV6-4	TRBJ1-6	NA	NA	CATGGDNSPLHF	TGTGCCACCGGGGGGGATAATTCACCCCTCCACTTT
TRBV7-2	TRBJ2-3	TRBD2	NA	CASSLVGTSGTDTQYF	TGTGCCAGCAGCTTAGTAGGGACTAGCGGGACAGATACGCAGTATTTT
TRBV29-1	TRBJ2-7	NA	NA	CSVGQFTYEQYF	TGCAGCGTCGGACAGTTTACCTACGAGCAGTACTTC
TRBV4-1	TRBJ2-1	NA	once	CASSQYPPTSSYNEQFF	TGCGCCAGCAGCCAATACCCCCCTACTAGCTCCTACAATGAGCAGTTCTTC
TRBV19	TRBJ2-5	TRBD2	NA	CASSDGLAGGETQYF	TGTGCCAGTAGCGACGGACTAGCGGGAGGGGAGACCCAGTACTTC
TRBV11-2	TRBJ2-7	TRBD2	few	CASSLVPGGAYEQYF	TGTGCCAGCAGCTTAGTCCCGGGAGGGGCCTACGAGCAGTACTTC
TRBV28	TRBJ2-7	TRBD2	NA	CATMGTSGSLHEQYF	TGTGCCACCATGGGGACTAGCGGGAGTCTCCACGAGCAGTACTTC
TRBV30	TRBJ2-1	TRBD2	NA	CAWRRGLAGGVAYNEQFF	TGTGCCTGGAGGAGAGGACTAGCGGGAGGAGTCGCCTACAATGAGCAGTTCTTC
TRBV30	TRBJ2-5	NA	few	CAWSGNWGETQYF	TGTGCCTGGTCCGGGAACTGGGGGGAGACCCAGTACTTC
TRBV30	TRBJ2-1	TRBD2	once	CAREGPYNEQFF	TGTGCTCGGGAGGGCCCTTACAATGAGCAGTTCTTC
TRBV30	TRBJ1-1	NA	NA	CAWKINTEAFF	TGTGCCTGGAAGATTAACACTGAAGCTTTCTTT
TRBV9	TRBJ2-1	TRBD2	NA	CASSFSGTSGSYNEQFF	TGTGCCAGCAGCTTCTCCGGGACTAGCGGCTCCTACAATGAGCAGTTCTTC
TRBV25-1	TRBJ2-2	NA	NA	CASSVFAGELFF	TGTGCCAGCAGTGTTTTTGCCGGGGAGCTGTTTTTT
TRBV21-1	TRBJ2-7	NA	NA	CASSKVGKKNYAEQYF	TGTGCCAGCAGCAAAGTAGGGAAGAAGAATTACGCAGAGCAGTACTTC
TRBV15	TRBJ2-3	NA	NA	CATSRAPTSTDTQYF	TGTGCCACCAGCAGAGCTCCGACTAGCACAGATACGCAGTATTTT
TRBV4-1	TRBJ2-7	TRBD2	NA	CASSQVPTSAYEQYF	TGCGCCAGCAGCCAAGTACCTACTAGCGCATACGAGCAGTACTTC
TRBV5-1	TRBJ2-5	TRBD1	NA	CASSFGTGGLYETQYF	TGCGCCAGCAGCTTCGGGACAGGGGGCTTATATGAGACCCAGTACTTC
TRBV5-6	TRBJ1-2	NA	NA	CASSYSGAGYTF	TGTGCCAGCAGCTATTCAGGGGCTGGCTACACCTTC
TRBV6-1	TRBJ2-5	TRBD1	NA	CASSETGYGLETQYF	TGTGCCAGCAGTGAGACAGGGTACGGGTTGGAGACCCAGTACTTC
TRBV19	TRBJ2-3	TRBD1	NA	CASSTRGLLADTQYF	TGTGCCAGTAGTACCAGGGGGCTTTTGGCAGATACGCAGTATTTT
TRBV18	TRBJ2-7	NA	NA	CASSPETTYEQYF	TGTGCCAGCTCACCAGAGACAACCTACGAGCAGTACTTC